The rows below give T cell receptor beta chains drawn from one sample of a study of blood T cell repertoires in COVID-19. Clones were sequenced by immunoSEQ multiplex PCR, and TCRdb holds only the in-frame ones, with some missing. The sample has about 300,000 clones; around four fifths are singletons. Sequencing was carried out using peripheral blood. These receptors were taken from a woman aged 45-59 years with acute or convalescent COVID-19. Both conserved end residues are part of each CDR3. D genes are given only for firm matches. Size tells how often a clone was seen (once, few, many) or the class of an expanded clone, and some rows leave it out.

CDR3 protein,CDR3 length,clone size,D gene,V gene
CSVAFWGSTNEKLFF,15,-,-,TRBV29-1
CASSGGAGGSYNEQFF,16,-,TRBD2,TRBV5-4
CATTSSLAGGFADTQYF,17,-,TRBD2,TRBV15
CATPTGKEPYNSPLHF,16,few,TRBD1,TRBV6-4
CASSSGDTNREGYTF,15,-,-,TRBV5-1
CASSGAGGFMNTEAFF,16,once,TRBD1,TRBV5-1
CASIWFSGTEAFF,13,-,-,TRBV6-5
CATAGQGAGQPQHF,14,-,TRBD1,TRBV24-1
CATSDPLTYEQYF,13,-,-,TRBV24-1
CASRLEGASTDTQYF,15,-,-,TRBV27
CASSSQAGDQETQYF,15,once,TRBD2,TRBV7-9
CASSIAGGLRTDTQYF,16,-,-,TRBV14
CASSFGLAGGDTQYF,15,-,TRBD2,TRBV11-2
CATSDPTGVETQYF,14,-,TRBD1,TRBV24-1
CASSLFWAPLDEQFF,15,-,-,TRBV4-1
CASVPGLAGGEDTQYF,16,-,-,TRBV21-1
CSARRTDTQYF,11,-,-,TRBV20-1
CASSFARDTEAFF,13,many,-,TRBV12-3/TRBV12-4
CASSRARDSLNTEAFF,16,-,TRBD1,TRBV5-4
CASSPATVNEQFF,13,-,-,TRBV18
CASSPIRWEPRDEQFF,16,-,-,TRBV18
CASSLDRSYEQYF,13,-,-,TRBV7-3
CASSFLVSGGQGNDETQYF,19,-,TRBD1,TRBV5-4
CASSVAGVYNEQFF,14,-,-,TRBV6-4
CASRALEETQYF,12,-,-,TRBV5-1
CASSLDSGFEAFF,13,-,-,TRBV7-9
CASSELGRAVHGYTF,15,-,-,TRBV2
CASSEGLQETQYF,13,-,-,TRBV7-2
CASRAAGTASYGYTF,15,-,TRBD1,TRBV2
CAWSSMKGGRSTDTQYF,17,-,TRBD1,TRBV30
CASSVEGARTDTQYF,15,-,TRBD1,TRBV9
CASSLTPGSPGDEKLFF,17,-,-,TRBV5-1
CASSQRGTGELFF,13,-,TRBD2,TRBV3-1/TRBV3-2